The clone carrying this TCR beta chain was recorded once. As yet, its antigen is unknown. Replicate PCRs from sorted subsets contained about 0.2 ug DNA, which is around 29,000 T cell genomes. Produced via immunoSEQ multiplex PCR; TCRdb's table is partial and in-frame only. The profile covers a few million clones, with 80% to 95% appearing a single time and 0.39% taken by the ten largest. The sample is drawn from a study of shared clonotypes between healthy human individuals. Study overall: In total, the donors were a couple of women and a few men aged 18 to 49. Findings of the study overall: About 5% was the fraction of naive CD4 clonotypes found shared across a handful of donors.

Per the germline V gene, CDR1 is SGHRS and CDR2 is YFSETQ. The CDR3 sequence is 13 residues long. The clonotype originates from a man aged 18 to 30 in good health. Some clones in this sample may be carry-over from other donors' samples. The sample comprised naive CD4+ T cells from PBMCs. Subset defined: CD45RA+ positively selected. This chain joins TRBV5-1 and TRBJ2-5, with D possibly matching TRBD2 (5 bases). The J call may be incorrect, as the DNA end agrees better with TRBJ2-7. The CDR3 coding sequence is TGCGCCAGCAGCTTCGTACGGGGCTACGAGCAGTACTTC. It yields the protein CASSFVRGYEQYF.